The 11 T cell receptor beta chains listed next were all sequenced from one sample in a study of cytomegalovirus exposure and HLA in healthy donors. Amplification used 60 Vbeta primers and 13 Jbeta primers. Using immunoSEQ multiplex PCR, the repertoire was profiled, and TCRdb retains in-frame clones only, with some absent. This sample carries under 200,000 clones, approximately 86% of them seen once, and the ten largest clones take 0.25% to 0.4%. The sample was PBMCs. These receptors came from a woman aged 25 to 39 in good health and CMV-seronegative.

The J gene is TRBJ2-2, the V gene TRBV9, with TRBD2 matching 11 bases. J gave up 4 bases and V 5 bases, and 1 base lay outside the gene matches. CDR1 and CDR2 from the germline V gene are SGDLS and YYNGEE. The CDR3 contains 14 residues. CDR3 in DNA: TGTGCCAGCAGACTAGCGGGAGCCACCGGGGAGCTGTTTTTT. Its protein product is CASRLAGATGELFF.

The V and J genes are TRBV28 and TRBJ1-5; 7 bases map to TRBD1. Germline CDR1 MDHEN, CDR2 SYDVKM. This CDR3 is built from 15 residues. With 6 bases clipped from V and 7 bases from J, the junction kept 12 bases outside the gene matches. The CDR3 bases are TGTGCCAGCAGCATGATACAGGGGCTGAACCAGCCCCAGCATTTT. This sequence encodes CASSMIQGLNQPQHF.

In its sample, this clone was seen once. This chain joins TRBV19 and TRBJ2-1; the match to TRBD2 covers 11 bases. Trimming took 5 bases from V and 4 from J; bases not matched to a gene: 7. Germline CDR1 LNHDA, CDR2 SQIVND (reference sequence). This CDR3 region has 16 residues. CDR3 sequence reads: CASSVNSGRAYNEQFF. CDR3 DNA: TGTGCCAGTAGTGTCAATAGCGGGAGGGCGTACAATGAGCAGTTCTTC. The complete variable domain, with remaining parts taken from reference TRBV19 and TRBJ2-1, reads DGGITQSPKYLFRKEGQNVTLSCEQNLNHDAMYWYRQDPGQGLRLIYYSQIVNDFQKGDIAEGYSVSREKKESFPLTVTSAQKNPTAFYLCASSVNSGRAYNEQFFGPGTRLTVL.

This chain connects TRBV7-8 to TRBJ1-2; no firm D call. Germline CDR1 and CDR2: SGHVS and FQNEAQ. The CDR3 is 16 amino acids. Trimming took off 5 bases at V and 0 bases at J, with 16 bases between the two ends. For the CDR3, the DNA is TGTGCCAGCAGCCCGCAAATGCGGCCGGCTAACTATGGCTACACCTTC. Translated, it gives CASSPQMRPANYGYTF.

The V and J genes are TRBV28 and TRBJ1-1, with no clear D. The V gene lost 5 bases and the J gene lost 1 base, with 8 bases spanning the gap. The CDR3 is 13 residues long. Germline V gene data show CDR1 as MDHEN and CDR2 as SYDVKM. As DNA, the CDR3 is TGTGCCAGCAGTCTGAGACAGAACACTGAAGCTTTCTTT. It yields the protein CASSLRQNTEAFF.

The chain's CDR3 is CASSPNHWDTGGYTF. CDR3 nucleotides: TGTGCCAGCTCACCCAACCATTGGGACACCGGTGGCTACACCTTC. The J gene is TRBJ1-2, the V gene TRBV18, with D perhaps TRBD1 (6 bases). Germline CDR1 and CDR2: KGHSH and LQKENI. There are 15 residues in the CDR3. Trimming cost V 3 bases and J 7 bases, with 18 bases left between them.

The chain combines TRBV15 with TRBJ2-1; 10 bases line up with TRBD1. The germline V gene has CDR1 LNHNV and CDR2 YYDKDF (reference sequence). The V segment lost 2 bases and the J segment 4 bases; nucleotides outside the gene matches: 8. The CDR3 loop spans 17 amino acids. CDR3: CATSRRTGQGFYNEQFF. In DNA, the CDR3 is TGTGCCACCAGCAGACGAACGGGACAGGGGTTTTACAATGAGCAGTTCTTC.

The chain employs TRBV2 and TRBJ2-3; unclear D gene. The CDR3 has 18 residues. Germline assignment: CDR1 SNHLY and CDR2 FYNNEI. V gave up 2 bases and J gave up 1 base, with 19 bases separating them. The CDR3 loop reads CASSELPLGGPRTDTQYF. The CDR3 DNA follows: TGTGCCAGCAGTGAATTACCACTCGGTGGTCCCCGCACAGATACGCAGTATTTT.

The CDR3 DNA is TGTGCCAGCAGTTTATCGATGGGACACCTGAACTATGGCTACACCTTC. Its translation is CASSLSMGHLNYGYTF. V is TRBV27 and J is TRBJ1-2; TRBD1 is a possible D gene (6 bases). V was pared by 0 bases and J by 2 bases, with 13 bases between. There are 16 residues in the CDR3. The germline gives CDR1 MNHEY, CDR2 SMNVEV (reference sequence).

The chain couples TRBV9 to TRBJ1-2; possibly TRBD1 for D (6 bases). The CDR3 consists of 14 residues. Per the germline V gene, CDR1 is SGDLS and CDR2 is YYNGEE. Deletions cut 3 bases from V and 8 bases from J, with 17 bases between. CDR3 amino acids: CASSARGGPRGYTF. As DNA, the CDR3 is TGTGCCAGCAGCGCGAGGGGGGGTCCTCGGGGCTACACCTTC.

This clone was counted only a few times. The gene calls are TRBV4-1 and TRBJ1-5; the D gene is possibly TRBD1 (5 bases). V lost 1 base, J lost 1 base, and 8 bases lay in between. The CDR3 length is 15 residues. Germline V gives CDR1 MGHRA, CDR2 YSYEKL. CDR3 region: CASSQADSSNQPQHF. CDR3 in DNA: TGCGCCAGCAGCCAAGCTGACAGCAGCAATCAGCCCCAGCATTTT.